These 29 T cell receptor beta chains were sequenced from one sample in a study of long-term antiretroviral therapy in people with HIV. They ran version v3.0 of the immunoSEQ assay at survey level. Only in-frame clones appear in the TCRdb table, and some are missing; sequencing was by immunoSEQ multiplex PCR. The sample contains about 36,000 clones, over 75% of which appear only once. Sequenced material: unsorted PBMCs, taken 2.2 years after starting antiretroviral therapy. These receptors came from a man aged 18 to 30 with HIV.

V is TRBV9 and J is TRBJ2-5; possibly TRBD1 for D (6 bases). Germline CDR1 and CDR2: SGDLS and YYNGEE. Between the trimmed V and J ends, which lost 2 bases and 2 bases, there was a span of 13 bases. The CDR3 totals 15 residues. CDR3: CASSVAGTLQETQYF. In nucleotides, the CDR3 is TGTGCCAGCAGCGTCGCCGGGACACTTCAAGAGACCCAGTACTTC.

The chain links TRBV6-5 to TRBJ1-2, with unresolved D. V dropped 5 bases and J dropped 2 bases, with 6 bases sitting between them. Germline V gene data show CDR1 as MNHEY and CDR2 as SVGAGI. CDR3 length: 12 amino acids. The CDR3 sequence: CASSGANYGYTF. CDR3 nucleotide sequence: TGTGCCAGCAGTGGCGCGAACTATGGCTACACCTTC.

In regard to this clone: At one of its ends the junction is not consistent with the germline gene, which may arise from a read error. The sample carries other DNA sequences with the same CDR3. The rearrangement joins TRBV7-2 to TRBJ2-5, with 8 bases aligning to TRBD2. The CDR3 runs to 13 residues. Germline lookup yields CDR1 SGHTA and CDR2 FQGNSA. CDR3 residues: CASSRGGEETQYF. The CDR3 DNA reads TGCGCCAGCAGTCGGGGGGGAGAAGAGACCCAGTACTTC.

The V call is TRBV12-5, the J call TRBJ1-1; unclear D gene. This CDR3 contains 15 residues. Trimming left V 2 bases short and J 5 bases short, with 15 bases between. Germline loops: CDR1 LGHNT, CDR2 FRNRAP. The CDR3 protein is CASGLNHVEKTEAFF. CDR3 nucleotides: TGTGCTAGTGGTTTGAACCATGTTGAAAAGACTGAAGCTTTCTTT.

This chain connects TRBV28 to TRBJ1-5, with D unresolved. The CDR3 runs 13 residues. V was shortened by 3 bases and J by 5 bases, with 8 bases between the two germline ends. Germline CDR1 reads MDHEN; CDR2 reads SYDVKM. The CDR3 DNA follows: TGTGCCAGCAGTTTTAACAGCGATCAGCCCCAGCATTTT. Protein sequence: CASSFNSDQPQHF.

The chain combines TRBV6-6 with TRBJ2-1; the D is unclear. CDR3 length: 12 amino acids. Trimming cost V 10 bases and J 6 bases, with 13 bases left between them. In germline, CDR1 is MNHNY, CDR2 SVGAGI (reference sequence). Here the CDR3 reads CATIALGNEQFF. CDR3 bases: TGTGCCACCATCGCCCTAGGCAATGAGCAGTTCTTC.

The V call is TRBV5-4, the J call TRBJ2-3; 9 bases line up with TRBD2. CDR3 length equals 16 residues. Unmatched junction bases numbered 10, after V lost 4 bases and J lost 4 bases. The germline V gene encodes CDR1 SGHNT and CDR2 YYREEE (reference sequence). CDR3 sequence: CASSPLLAGFADTQYF. The CDR3 DNA sequence: TGTGCCAGCAGCCCCCTTCTAGCGGGGTTTGCAGATACGCAGTATTTT.

The V and J genes are TRBV7-2 and TRBJ2-5, with D possibly matching TRBD2 (7 bases). V was shortened by 2 bases and J by 1 base, with 14 bases between the two germline ends. Looked up from germline, CDR1 is SGHTA and CDR2 is FQGNSA. This CDR3 is 16 amino acids long. This chain's CDR3 is CASSLMAGAGQETQYF. The CDR3 DNA sequence: TGTGCCAGCAGCTTAATGGCGGGGGCGGGCCAAGAGACCCAGTACTTC.

The chain combines TRBV5-4 with TRBJ2-5; TRBD2 aligns across 12 bases. With 4 bases clipped from V and 4 bases from J, the junction kept 8 bases outside the gene matches. The CDR3 runs 16 residues. Germline V CDR1 and CDR2: SGHNT, YYREEE (reference sequence). The CDR3 DNA follows: TGTGCCAGCAGCGACACGACTAGCGGGGGTGCAGAGACCCAGTACTTC. It specifies CASSDTTSGGAETQYF.

The CDR3 spells CAWTAPGRGNTEAFF. The CDR3 DNA is TGTGCCTGGACCGCACCGGGACGAGGAAACACTGAAGCTTTCTTT. This rearrangement joins TRBV30 to TRBJ1-1; TRBD1 might be the D (5 bases). Germline values: CDR1 GTSNPN, CDR2 SVGIG (reference sequence). The V end lost 4 bases, the J end lost 2 bases, and 17 bases lay between the germline ends. The CDR3 loop spans 15 amino acids.

The chain has TRBV15 and TRBJ1-1; D is undetermined. Germline assignment: CDR1 LNHNV and CDR2 YYDKDF (reference sequence). V shed 0 bases and J shed 2 bases, with 13 bases lying between them. CDR3 length: 16 residues. In DNA form, the CDR3 reads TGTGCCACCAGCAGAGATGTCGCCAGGCTAAACACTGAAGCTTTCTTT. Translation gives CATSRDVARLNTEAFF.

This rearrangement joins TRBV19 to TRBJ1-1; tentatively, D is TRBD1 (5 bases). This CDR3 is 13 amino acids long. Trimming removed 7 bases at V and 4 bases at J, with 13 bases between. Germline lookup yields CDR1 LNHDA and CDR2 SQIVND (reference sequence). The CDR3 reads CASNRQRGTEAFF. In nucleotides, the CDR3 is TGTGCCAGTAACCGCCAAAGGGGCACTGAAGCTTTCTTT.

The chain couples TRBV11-3 to TRBJ2-1, with a tentative D call TRBD2 (6 bases). CDR3 length: 13 amino acids. CDR1 SGHNT and CDR2 YENEEA come from the germline V gene. With 0 bases removed from V and 10 bases from J, the gap between germline ends came to 10 bases. CDR3 bases: TGTGCCAGCAGCTTAGAAATCCGGGGGGAGCAGTTCTTC. Translation: CASSLEIRGEQFF.

The chain employs TRBV18 and TRBJ2-7; a possible D gene is TRBD1 (6 bases). The CDR3 spans 14 residues. The germline gives CDR1 KGHSH, CDR2 LQKENI. Trimming pared 1 base from V and 4 bases from J, leaving 11 bases between. The CDR3 nucleotides are TGTGCCAGCTCACCACGGACAGATTGGTACGAGCAGTACTTC. Protein: CASSPRTDWYEQYF.

This clone appeared a few times. V is TRBV19 and J is TRBJ2-7; 8 positions agree with TRBD2. Germline values: CDR1 LNHDA, CDR2 SQIVND (reference sequence). The CDR3 loop spans 16 amino acids. V shed 5 bases and J 0 bases; nucleotides not matched to a gene: 9. The CDR3 DNA is TGTGCCAGTAGTGAAGGACTAGCCGAAAGCTCCTACGAGCAGTACTTC. Protein product: CASSEGLAESSYEQYF.

The gene calls are TRBV6-4 and TRBJ1-2; no definite D call. Germline assignment: CDR1 MRHNA and CDR2 SNTAGT. The ends were cut back, 0 bases at V and 2 bases at J, with 10 bases in the middle. The length of the CDR3 is 15 residues. The CDR3 sequence: CASSDSQVSNYGYTF. The CDR3 DNA is TGTGCCAGCAGTGACTCGCAGGTCTCCAACTATGGCTACACCTTC.

The rearrangement uses TRBV11-2 and TRBJ2-2; D is unclear. Germline V gene lookup returns CDR1 SGHAT and CDR2 FQNNGV. Trimming cost V 1 base and J 3 bases, with 6 bases left between them. CDR3 length equals 14 residues. In nucleotides, the CDR3 is TGTGCCAGCAGCTTAGGCCTTTACACCGGGGAGCTGTTTTTT. This codes for CASSLGLYTGELFF.

The genes are TRBV7-9 and TRBJ2-5, with 10 bases lining up with TRBD2. The CDR3 is 14 residues long. J was trimmed by 2 bases and V by 5 bases; bases with no gene match: 2. Germline V gives CDR1 SEHNR, CDR2 FQNEAQ (reference sequence). The DNA for the CDR3 is TGTGCCAGCAGCAAGACTAGCGGGCAAGAGACCCAGTACTTC. It translates to CASSKTSGQETQYF.

The J gene is TRBJ2-1, the V gene TRBV10-2, with a weak D call TRBD2 (5 bases). The CDR3 loop spans 11 amino acids. Trimming cost V 7 bases and J 14 bases, with 15 bases left between them. CDR1 WSHSY and CDR2 SAAADI come from the germline V gene. The CDR3 reads CASTGTWGKFF. In DNA form, the CDR3 reads TGCGCCAGCACGGGAACGTGGGGAAAGTTCTTC.

The CDR3: CASSLLRDRGSGANVLTF. DNA for the CDR3: TGTGCCAGCAGTTTACTCCGGGACAGGGGCTCTGGGGCCAACGTCCTGACTTTC. The chain recombines TRBV28 with TRBJ2-6, with TRBD1 identical over 10 bases. The germline V gene encodes CDR1 MDHEN and CDR2 SYDVKM. This CDR3 is 18 amino acids long. V was pared by 2 bases and J by 0 bases, with 4 bases of the junction left unmatched.

The rearrangement uses TRBV19 and TRBJ2-3, with TRBD1 matching over 9 bases. J was trimmed by 5 bases and V by 6 bases; bases with no gene match: 9. The CDR3 covers 15 residues. CDR1 is LNHDA, CDR2 SQIVND, per germline (reference sequence). The CDR3 DNA follows: TGTGCCAGTAGCCAAATACAGGGGGCCGTAGATACGCAGTATTTT. Its protein is CASSQIQGAVDTQYF.

The chain couples TRBV7-2 to TRBJ2-1; perhaps TRBD1 as D (5 bases). CDR3 length equals 13 residues. The V gene lost 5 bases and the J gene lost 5 bases, with 10 bases spanning the gap. CDR1 and CDR2 from the germline V gene are SGHTA and FQGNSA. In DNA form, the CDR3 reads TGTGCCAGCAGCCCGGGCAGGGACAATGAGCAGTTCTTC. Its protein product is CASSPGRDNEQFF. Together with reference TRBV7-2 and TRBJ2-1, the CDR3 gives the full variable domain: GAGVSQSPSNKVTEKGKDVELRCDPISGHTALYWYRQSLGQGLEFLIYFQGNSAPDKSGLPSDRFSAERTGGSVSTLTIQRTQQEDSAVYLCASSPGRDNEQFFGPGTRLTVL.

The genes are TRBV14 and TRBJ2-3; 9 nucleotides line up with TRBD2. Germline CDR1 and CDR2: SGHDN and FVKESK. The CDR3 runs to 16 residues. V lost 4 bases and J lost 0; bases outside the gene matches: 5. CDR3 region: CASSPFTSGSTDTQYF. CDR3 nucleotides: TGTGCCAGCAGCCCCTTCACTAGCGGGAGCACAGATACGCAGTATTTT.

This clone was counted a few times. J is TRBJ1-5 and V is TRBV19, with no clear D. With 4 bases removed from V and 0 bases from J, the gap between germline ends came to 13 bases. Germline V lookup: CDR1 LNHDA, CDR2 SQIVND (reference sequence). This CDR3 spans 16 amino acids. The CDR3 sequence: CASSTPSGFSNQPQHF. The CDR3 DNA sequence: TGTGCCAGTAGTACGCCCTCAGGATTTAGCAATCAGCCCCAGCATTTT.

This chain uses TRBV6-1 with TRBJ1-1; no clear D. Germline V lookup: CDR1 MNHNS, CDR2 SASEGT. This CDR3 has 12 residues. Trimming shortened V by 7 bases and J by 8 bases, and 14 bases separated the two germline ends. The CDR3 DNA reads TGTGCCAGCATTTGGGCCACTGGGGAAGCTTTCTTT. It specifies CASIWATGEAFF.

CDR3 DNA sequence: TGCGCCAGCAGCCAAGATCTCGGGGGCATGAACACTGAAGCTTTCTTT. Protein product: CASSQDLGGMNTEAFF. The chain links TRBV4-3 to TRBJ1-1; D might be TRBD1 (6 bases). The CDR3 totals 16 residues. The V end lost 0 bases, the J end lost 0 bases, and 11 bases lay between the germline ends. CDR1 is LGHNA and CDR2 is YSLEER in the germline V gene.

This chain connects TRBV27 to TRBJ2-7, with 7 bases fitting TRBD2. CDR1 MNHEY and CDR2 SMNVEV come from the germline V gene (reference sequence). The V segment lost 8 bases and the J segment 3 bases; nucleotides outside the gene matches: 10. CDR3 length: 14 amino acids. This CDR3 is CASSLGTTNYEQYF. In DNA, the CDR3 is TGTGCCAGCTCCCTCGGGACTACCAACTACGAGCAGTACTTC.

The J gene is TRBJ2-1, the V gene TRBV4-1, with 12 bases identical to TRBD2. Germline CDR1 and CDR2: MGHRA and YSYEKL. The CDR3 is 17 residues long. Unmatched junction bases numbered 7, after V lost 0 bases and J lost 7 bases. The CDR3 loop is CASSQERLAGVRNEQFF. In nucleotides, the CDR3 is TGCGCCAGCAGCCAAGAGCGACTAGCGGGAGTTAGGAATGAGCAGTTCTTC.

The chain uses TRBV15 and TRBJ1-4, with TRBD1 as a possible D gene (5 bases). From germline, CDR1 is LNHNV and CDR2 YYDKDF (reference sequence). This CDR3 contains 14 residues. Deletions cut 3 bases from V and 1 base from J, with 6 bases between. The CDR3 loop is CATSSRETNEKLFF. In DNA, the CDR3 is TGTGCCACCAGCAGCAGGGAAACTAATGAAAAACTGTTTTTT.